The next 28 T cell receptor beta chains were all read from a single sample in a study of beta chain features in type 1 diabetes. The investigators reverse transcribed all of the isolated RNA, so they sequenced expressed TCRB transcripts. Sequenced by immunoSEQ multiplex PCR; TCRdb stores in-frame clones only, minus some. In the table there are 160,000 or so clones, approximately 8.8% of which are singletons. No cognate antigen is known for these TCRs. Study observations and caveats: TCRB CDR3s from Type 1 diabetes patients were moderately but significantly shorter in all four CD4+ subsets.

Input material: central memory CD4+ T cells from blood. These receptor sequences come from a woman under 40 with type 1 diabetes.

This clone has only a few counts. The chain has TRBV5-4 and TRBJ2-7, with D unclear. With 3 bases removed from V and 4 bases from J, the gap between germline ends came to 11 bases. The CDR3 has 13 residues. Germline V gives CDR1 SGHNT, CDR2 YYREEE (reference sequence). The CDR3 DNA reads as TGTGCCAGCAGCTCGCCAAACTGGTACGAGCAGTACTTC. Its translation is CASSSPNWYEQYF.

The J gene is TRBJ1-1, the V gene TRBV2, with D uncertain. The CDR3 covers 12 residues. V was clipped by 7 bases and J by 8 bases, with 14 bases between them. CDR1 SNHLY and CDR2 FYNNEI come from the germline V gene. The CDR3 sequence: CASKREGVEAFF. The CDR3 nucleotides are TGTGCCAGCAAGAGGGAGGGAGTGGAAGCTTTCTTT.

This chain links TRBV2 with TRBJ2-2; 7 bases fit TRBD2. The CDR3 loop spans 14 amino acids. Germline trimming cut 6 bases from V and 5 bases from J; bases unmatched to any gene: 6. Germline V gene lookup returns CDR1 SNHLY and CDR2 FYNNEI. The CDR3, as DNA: TGTGCCAGCAGGGTGGAAGCGGGAACCGGGGAGCTGTTTTTT. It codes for CASRVEAGTGELFF.

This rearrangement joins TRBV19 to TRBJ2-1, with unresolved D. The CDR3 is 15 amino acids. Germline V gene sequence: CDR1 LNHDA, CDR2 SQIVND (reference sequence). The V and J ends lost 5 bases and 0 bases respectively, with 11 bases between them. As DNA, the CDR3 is TGTGCCAGTAGTCCCGACTCGAGCTCCTACAATGAGCAGTTCTTC. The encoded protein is CASSPDSSSYNEQFF. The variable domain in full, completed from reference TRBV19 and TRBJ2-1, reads DGGITQSPKYLFRKEGQNVTLSCEQNLNHDAMYWYRQDPGQGLRLIYYSQIVNDFQKGDIAEGYSVSREKKESFPLTVTSAQKNPTAFYLCASSPDSSSYNEQFFGPGTRLTVL.

This chain's CDR3 is CASSASGNEQFF. The CDR3 DNA reads TGTGCCAGCAGCGCCTCGGGCAATGAGCAGTTCTTC. The chain joins TRBV2 to TRBJ2-1; no clear D. The CDR3 loop spans 12 amino acids. Trimming took off 6 bases at V and 6 bases at J, with 9 bases between the two ends. The germline V gene encodes CDR1 SNHLY and CDR2 FYNNEI.

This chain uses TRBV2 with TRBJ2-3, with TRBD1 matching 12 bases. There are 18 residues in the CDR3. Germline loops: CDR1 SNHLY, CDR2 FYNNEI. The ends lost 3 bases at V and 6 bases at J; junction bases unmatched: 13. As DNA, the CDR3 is TGTGCCAGCAGTGATTCATGGGGACAGGGGGCAGATTTGGATACGCAGTATTTT. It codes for CASSDSWGQGADLDTQYF.

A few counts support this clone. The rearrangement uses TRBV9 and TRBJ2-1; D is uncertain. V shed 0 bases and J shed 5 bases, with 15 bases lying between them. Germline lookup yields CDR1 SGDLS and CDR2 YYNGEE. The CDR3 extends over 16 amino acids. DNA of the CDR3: TGTGCCAGCAGCGTAGACTTGTACTCGCTCAACAATGAGCAGTTCTTC. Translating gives CASSVDLYSLNNEQFF. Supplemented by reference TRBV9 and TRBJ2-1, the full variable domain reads DSGVTQTPKHLITATGQRVTLRCSPRSGDLSVYWYQQSLDQGLQFLIQYYNGEERAKGNILERFSAQQFPDLHSELNLSSLELGDSALYFCASSVDLYSLNNEQFFGPGTRLTVL.

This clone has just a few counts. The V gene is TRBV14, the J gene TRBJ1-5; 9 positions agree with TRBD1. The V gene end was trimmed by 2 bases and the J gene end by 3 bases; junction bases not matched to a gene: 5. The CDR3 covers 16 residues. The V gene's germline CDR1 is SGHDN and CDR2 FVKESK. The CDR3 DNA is TGTGCCAGCAGCCAAAAGGGACAGGGAAACAATCAGCCCCAGCATTTT. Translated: CASSQKGQGNNQPQHF.

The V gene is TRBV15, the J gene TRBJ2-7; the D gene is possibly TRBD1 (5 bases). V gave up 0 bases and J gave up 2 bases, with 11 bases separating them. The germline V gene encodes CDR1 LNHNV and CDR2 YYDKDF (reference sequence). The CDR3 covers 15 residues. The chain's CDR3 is CATSRDQGAAYEQYF. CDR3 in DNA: TGTGCCACCAGCAGAGATCAAGGGGCAGCCTACGAGCAGTACTTC.

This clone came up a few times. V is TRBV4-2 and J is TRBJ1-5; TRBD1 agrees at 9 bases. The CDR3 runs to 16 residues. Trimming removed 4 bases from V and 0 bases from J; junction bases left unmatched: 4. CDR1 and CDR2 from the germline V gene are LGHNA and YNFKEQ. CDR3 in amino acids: CASSLRTGDSNQPQHF. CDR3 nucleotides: TGTGCCAGCAGCCTACGGACAGGGGATAGCAATCAGCCCCAGCATTTT.

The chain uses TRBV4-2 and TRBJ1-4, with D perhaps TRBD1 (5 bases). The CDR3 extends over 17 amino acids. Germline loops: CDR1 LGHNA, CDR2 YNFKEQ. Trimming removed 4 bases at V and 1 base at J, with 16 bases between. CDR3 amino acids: CASSPRGFDVTNEKLFF. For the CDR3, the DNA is TGTGCCAGCAGCCCTCGGGGGTTCGATGTAACTAATGAAAAACTGTTTTTT.

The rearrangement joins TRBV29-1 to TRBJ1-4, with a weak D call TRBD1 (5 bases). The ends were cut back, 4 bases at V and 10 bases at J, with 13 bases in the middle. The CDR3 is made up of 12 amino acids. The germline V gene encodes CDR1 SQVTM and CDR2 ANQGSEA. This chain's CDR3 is CSVGHGGGKLFF. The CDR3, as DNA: TGCAGCGTTGGCCATGGCGGGGGAAAACTGTTTTTT.

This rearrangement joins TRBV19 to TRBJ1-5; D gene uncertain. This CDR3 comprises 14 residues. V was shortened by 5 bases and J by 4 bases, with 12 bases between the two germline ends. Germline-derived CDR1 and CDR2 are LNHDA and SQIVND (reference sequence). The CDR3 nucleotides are TGTGCCAGTAGTGTGACGGGAGGGAATCAGCCCCAGCATTTT. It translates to CASSVTGGNQPQHF.

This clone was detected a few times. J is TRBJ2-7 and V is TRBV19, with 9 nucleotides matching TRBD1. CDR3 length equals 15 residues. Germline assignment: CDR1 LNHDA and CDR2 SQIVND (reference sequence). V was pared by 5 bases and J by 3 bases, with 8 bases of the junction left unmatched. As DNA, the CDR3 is TGTGCCAGTAGTGTAAAGGGACAGGGCATCTACGAGCAGTACTTC. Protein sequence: CASSVKGQGIYEQYF.

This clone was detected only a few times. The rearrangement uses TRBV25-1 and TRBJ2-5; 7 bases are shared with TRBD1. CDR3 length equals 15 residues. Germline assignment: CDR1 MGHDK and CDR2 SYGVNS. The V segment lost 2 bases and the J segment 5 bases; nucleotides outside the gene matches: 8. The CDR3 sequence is CASSEHQGVGETQYF. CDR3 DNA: TGTGCCAGCAGTGAACACCAGGGGGTAGGGGAGACCCAGTACTTC.

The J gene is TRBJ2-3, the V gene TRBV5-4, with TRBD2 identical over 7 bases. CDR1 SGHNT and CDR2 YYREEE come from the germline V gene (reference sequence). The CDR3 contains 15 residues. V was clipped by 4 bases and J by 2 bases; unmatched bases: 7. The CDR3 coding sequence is TGTGCCAGCAGCCGTACTAGCGACCCCACAGATACGCAGTATTTT. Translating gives CASSRTSDPTDTQYF. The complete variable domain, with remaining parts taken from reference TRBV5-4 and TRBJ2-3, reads ETGVTQSPTHLIKTRGQQVTLRCSSQSGHNTVSWYQQALGQGPQFIFQYYREEENGRGNFPPRFSGLQFPNYSSELNVNALELDDSALYLCASSRTSDPTDTQYFGPGTRLTVL.

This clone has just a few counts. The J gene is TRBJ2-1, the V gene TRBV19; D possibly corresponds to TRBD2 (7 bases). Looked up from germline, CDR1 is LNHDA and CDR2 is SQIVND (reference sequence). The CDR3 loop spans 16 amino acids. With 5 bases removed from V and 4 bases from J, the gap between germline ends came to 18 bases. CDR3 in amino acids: CASSPRGRDKYNEQFF. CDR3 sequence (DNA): TGTGCCAGTAGTCCGCGGGGGCGGGACAAATACAATGAGCAGTTCTTC.

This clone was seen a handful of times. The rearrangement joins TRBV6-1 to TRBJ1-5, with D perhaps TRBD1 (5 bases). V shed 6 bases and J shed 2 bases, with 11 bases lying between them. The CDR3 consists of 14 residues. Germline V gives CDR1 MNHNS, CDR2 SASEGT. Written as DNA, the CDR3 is TGTGCCAGCAGCTGGGGGGGTGGCAATCAGCCCCAGCATTTT. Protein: CASSWGGGNQPQHF.

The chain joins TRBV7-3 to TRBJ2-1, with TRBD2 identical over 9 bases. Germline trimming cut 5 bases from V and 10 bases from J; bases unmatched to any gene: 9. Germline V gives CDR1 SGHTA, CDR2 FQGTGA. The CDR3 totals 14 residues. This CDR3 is CASSHDRTSEEQFF. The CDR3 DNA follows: TGTGCCAGCAGCCACGACCGGACTAGCGAAGAGCAGTTCTTC.

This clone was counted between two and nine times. DNA of the CDR3: TGTGCCAGCTCGGAGACAGGGCCTTCCTCTGGAAACACCATATATTTT. Translated: CASSETGPSSGNTIYF. This chain joins TRBV7-3 and TRBJ1-3; TRBD1 agrees at 7 bases. In germline, CDR1 is SGHTA, CDR2 FQGTGA. The CDR3 has 16 amino acids. Trimming at V came to 8 bases and at J to 0 bases, leaving 10 bases not matched to a gene.

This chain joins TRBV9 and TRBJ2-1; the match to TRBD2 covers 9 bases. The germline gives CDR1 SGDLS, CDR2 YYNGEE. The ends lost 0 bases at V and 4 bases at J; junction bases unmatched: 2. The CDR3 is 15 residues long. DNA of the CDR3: TGTGCCAGCAGCGTAGGCGGGAGGGGATACAATGAGCAGTTCTTC. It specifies CASSVGGRGYNEQFF.

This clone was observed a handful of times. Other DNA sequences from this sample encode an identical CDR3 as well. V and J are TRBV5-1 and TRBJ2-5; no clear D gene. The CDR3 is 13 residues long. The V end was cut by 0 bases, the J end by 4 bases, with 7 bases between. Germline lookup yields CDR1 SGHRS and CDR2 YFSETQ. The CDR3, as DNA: TGCGCCAGCAGCTTGGGCAGTGGAGAGACCCAGTACTTC. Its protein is CASSLGSGETQYF.

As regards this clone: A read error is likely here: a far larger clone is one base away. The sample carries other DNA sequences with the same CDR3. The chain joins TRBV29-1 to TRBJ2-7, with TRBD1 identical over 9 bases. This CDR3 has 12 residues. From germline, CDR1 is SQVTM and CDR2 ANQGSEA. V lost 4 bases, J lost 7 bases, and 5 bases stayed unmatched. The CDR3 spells CSVGGQGNEQYF. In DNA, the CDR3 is TGCAGCGTTGGGGGACAGGGCAATGAGCAGTACTTC.

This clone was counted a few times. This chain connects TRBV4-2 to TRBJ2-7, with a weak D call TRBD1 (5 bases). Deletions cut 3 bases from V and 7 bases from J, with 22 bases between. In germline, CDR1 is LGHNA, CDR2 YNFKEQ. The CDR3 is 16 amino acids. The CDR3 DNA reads TGTGCCAGCAGCCAGGCCGTAGGGGAAAGCCGATTGGAGCAGTACTTC. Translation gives CASSQAVGESRLEQYF.

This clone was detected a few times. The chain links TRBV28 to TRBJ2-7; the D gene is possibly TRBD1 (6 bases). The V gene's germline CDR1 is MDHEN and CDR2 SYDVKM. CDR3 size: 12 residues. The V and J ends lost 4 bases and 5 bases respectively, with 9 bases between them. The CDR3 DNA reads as TGTGCCAGCAGTTCGGACAGCCACGAGCAGTACTTC. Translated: CASSSDSHEQYF.

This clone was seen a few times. CDR3 coding DNA: TGTGCCAGCACCATTACACAGAACACTGAAGCTTTCTTT. Translating it yields CASTITQNTEAFF. The rearrangement links TRBV6-1 to TRBJ1-1; D remains ambiguous. The V gene lost 7 bases and the J gene lost 1 base, with 10 bases spanning the gap. Germline V gives CDR1 MNHNS, CDR2 SASEGT. The CDR3 consists of 13 residues.

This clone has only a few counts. In nucleotides, the CDR3 is TGCGCCAGCAGCCAAGGAAGGCTAGCGGCTAGCACAGATACGCAGTATTTT. Protein sequence: CASSQGRLAASTDTQYF. The chain joins TRBV4-1 to TRBJ2-3, with 7 bases lining up with TRBD2. The germline V gene has CDR1 MGHRA and CDR2 YSYEKL. With V trimmed by 1 base and J by 0 bases, 7 bases remained unmatched. The CDR3 has 17 amino acids.

DNA of the CDR3: TGTGCCAGTAGTATATCGAGATCAGGGGGCGCGACAGATACGCAGTATTTT. It codes for CASSISRSGGATDTQYF. The rearrangement joins TRBV19 to TRBJ2-3; 8 bases match TRBD1. The V gene's germline CDR1 is LNHDA and CDR2 SQIVND (reference sequence). V was clipped by 2 bases and J by 3 bases; unmatched bases: 10. The CDR3 spans 17 residues.